This TCR beta chain is from a study of blood T cell repertoires in COVID-19. The V and J ends lost 5 bases and 3 bases respectively, with 15 bases between them. The germline V gene has CDR1 SEHNR and CDR2 FQNEAQ (reference sequence). This CDR3 is built from 15 residues. Generated by immunoSEQ multiplex PCR, the TCRdb table keeps only in-frame clones and is missing some. The profile shows around 250,000 clones, more than 70% of them singletons. The sequenced material came from peripheral blood. The source of this sequence is a man of 80 years or more with acute or convalescent COVID-19. The chain recombines TRBV7-9 with TRBJ2-3, with a weak D call TRBD1 (6 bases). The CDR3: CASSQYAGATDTQYF. Written as DNA, the CDR3 is TGTGCCAGCAGCCAGTACGCAGGGGCTACAGATACGCAGTATTTT.